These 16 T cell receptor beta chains originate from one sample sequenced in a study of T cells in Graves' hyperthyroidism and ophthalmopathy. Amplified TCR beta CDR3 regions came from RNA transcripts. A set of HTBI primers served as the primers for a first-round RT-PCR of the TCR CDR3. TCRdb re-derived calls from the multiplex PCR reads in MiXCR, one entry per CDR3 protein. The data show 400,000 or so distinct CDR3 sequences, roughly an eighth seen once. Source material: blood. The receptors were gathered from a man aged 45-60 years with Graves' ophthalmopathy.

The chain joins TRBV5-1 to TRBJ2-3; D possibly matches TRBD1 or TRBD2 (6 bases each). This CDR3 contains 15 residues. Germline V gives CDR1 SGHRS, CDR2 YFSETQ. V was cut by 3 bases and J by 6 bases, with 17 bases left in between. The CDR3 reads CASSWGAIGPDTQYF. The CDR3 nucleotides read TGCGCCAGCAGCTGGGGGGCTATAGGGCCGGATACGCAGTATTTT.

This clonotype has ten or more counts. The chain has TRBV7-9 and TRBJ1-4; 7 bases match TRBD1. The CDR3 runs to 17 residues. V shed 1 base and J 0 bases; nucleotides not matched to a gene: 5. The germline V gene has CDR1 SEHNR and CDR2 FQNEAQ (reference sequence). The CDR3, as DNA: TGTGCCAGCAGCTTAGGCACAGGGGCTACAACTAATGAAAAACTGTTTTTT. Its translation: CASSLGTGATTNEKLFF.

Only a few counts were recorded for this clonotype. This chain uses TRBV3-1 with TRBJ2-1; TRBD2 aligns across 8 bases. Trimming cost V 4 bases and J 0 bases; bases outside gene matches: 20. The CDR3 runs 21 residues. Germline assignment: CDR1 LGHDT and CDR2 YNNKEL (reference sequence). The CDR3 nucleotides are TGTGCCAGCAGCCCGATGTTGCCAGCGGGAGTGCCAATAAGCTCCTACAATGAGCAGTTCTTC. Translation gives CASSPMLPAGVPISSYNEQFF.

J is TRBJ2-2 and V is TRBV25-1, with 9 bases lining up with TRBD1. The CDR3 extends over 18 amino acids. Germline CDR1 is MGHDK and CDR2 is SYGVNS. V trimming: 7 bases; J trimming: 2 bases; junction bases outside the gene matches: 14. This chain's CDR3 is CASNPSRPGQGNTGELFF. CDR3 bases: TGTGCCAGCAACCCGTCTCGTCCGGGACAGGGTAACACCGGGGAGCTGTTTTTT.

There are many counts of this clonotype. This sequence joins TRBV20-1 and TRBJ2-3; D might be TRBD2 (6 bases). Per the germline V gene, CDR1 is DFQATT and CDR2 is SNEGSKA (reference sequence). Deletions cut 7 bases from V and 4 bases from J, with 12 bases between. The CDR3 has 12 amino acids. The chain's CDR3 is CSGLVESDTQYF. CDR3 nucleotides: TGCAGTGGACTAGTAGAATCAGATACGCAGTATTTT.

The J gene is TRBJ1-2, the V gene TRBV28; D unresolved. Trimming stripped 6 bases from V and 5 bases from J, with 19 bases between. Per the germline V gene, CDR1 is MDHEN and CDR2 is SYDVKM. CDR3 size: 15 residues. The chain's CDR3 is CASSTGRGSGYGYTF. The CDR3 DNA is TGTGCCAGCAGCACTGGTCGGGGTTCCGGGTATGGCTACACCTTC.

This clonotype showed up many times. The chain recombines TRBV13 with TRBJ2-7; no definite D call. This CDR3 region has 14 residues. Trimming cost V 5 bases and J 0 bases, with 11 bases left between them. The germline V gene encodes CDR1 PRHDT and CDR2 FYEKMQ (reference sequence). CDR3 sequence reads: CASSPFAGSYEQYF. The CDR3 coding sequence is TGTGCCAGCAGCCCTTTCGCCGGCTCCTACGAGCAGTACTTC. The full variable domain, rest sourced from reference TRBV13 and TRBJ2-7, is AAGVIQSPRHLIKEKRETATLKCYPIPRHDTVYWYQQGPGQDPQFLISFYEKMQSDKGSIPDRFSAQQFSDYHSELNMSSLELGDSALYFCASSPFAGSYEQYFGPGTRLTVT.

There are many counts of this clonotype. CDR3 loop: CASSPVAGVFGEQYF. The CDR3 DNA sequence: TGTGCCAGCAGTCCAGTAGCGGGAGTTTTTGGCGAGCAGTACTTC. The V call is TRBV27, the J call TRBJ2-7, with 9 bases aligning to TRBD2. The CDR3 runs to 15 residues. V gave up 5 bases and J gave up 6 bases; unmatched junction bases: 11. Germline CDR1 MNHEY, CDR2 SMNVEV (reference sequence).

A word on this clonotype: Possible read error: a much larger clone is one base away. This chain joins TRBV11-2 and TRBJ2-7; no clear D. The CDR3 totals 13 residues. From germline, CDR1 is SGHAT and CDR2 FQNNGV. V gave up 8 bases and J gave up 7 bases, with 18 bases separating them. CDR3 region: CASRRTRLDEQYF. The DNA of the CDR3 is TGTGCCAGCCGCAGGACCCGACTCGATGAGCAGTACTTC.

The V gene is TRBV20-1, the J gene TRBJ2-1; possibly TRBD1 or TRBD2 for D (5 bases each). There are 13 residues in the CDR3. The V gene's germline CDR1 is DFQATT and CDR2 SNEGSKA (reference sequence). V gave up 0 bases and J gave up 6 bases, with 9 bases separating them. CDR3 amino acids: CSARDSGPNEQFF. The CDR3, as DNA: TGCAGTGCTAGAGATTCGGGGCCCAATGAGCAGTTCTTC.

Many counts were recorded for this clonotype. The V and J genes are TRBV5-1 and TRBJ2-7; D is possibly TRBD2 (5 bases). The CDR3 extends over 14 amino acids. V was cut by 0 bases and J by 3 bases, with 10 bases left in between. The germline gives CDR1 SGHRS, CDR2 YFSETQ. CDR3 coding DNA: TGCGCCAGCAGCTTGGCCGGGGTGAACTACGAGCAGTACTTC. Amino acid sequence: CASSLAGVNYEQYF.

This clonotype came up a few times. The rearrangement uses TRBV9 and TRBJ2-7; D gene ambiguous. The CDR3 length is 17 residues. V lost 4 bases and J lost 6, with 26 bases in between. Germline CDR1 SGDLS, CDR2 YYNGEE. Written as DNA, the CDR3 is TGTGCCAGCAGCTCCAGAGCTCTAGTGGGTTCGGATTCCGAGCAGTACTTC. This codes for CASSSRALVGSDSEQYF.

This clonotype was counted between two and nine times. V gene TRBV5-1 combines with J gene TRBJ1-3; tentative D call: TRBD1 (5 bases). Germline V gives CDR1 SGHRS, CDR2 YFSETQ. The CDR3 is 15 residues long. Trimming stripped 1 base from V and 0 bases from J, with 8 bases between. Here the CDR3 reads CASSLTGASGNTIYF. CDR3 sequence (DNA): TGCGCCAGCAGCTTGACAGGAGCCTCTGGAAACACCATATATTTT.

This clonotype has at least ten counts. CDR3 region: CASSEPGTGSVNEQFF. The CDR3 region has the DNA TGTGCCAGCAGCGAACCCGGGACAGGGTCCGTCAATGAGCAGTTCTTC. The J gene is TRBJ2-1, the V gene TRBV3-1; 9 nucleotides align to TRBD1. This CDR3 is built from 16 residues. Germline lookup yields CDR1 LGHDT and CDR2 YNNKEL (reference sequence). The ends lost 5 bases at V and 6 bases at J; junction bases unmatched: 11.

This clonotype was counted a few times. The chain links TRBV28 to TRBJ2-5, with D perhaps matching TRBD1 (7 bases). The CDR3 sequence is 13 residues long. Trimming left V 10 bases short and J 8 bases short, with 20 bases between. Germline CDR1 MDHEN, CDR2 SYDVKM. The CDR3 nucleotides are TGTGCCACGCACGAAGGGGGCGGGGATACCCAGTACTTC. Its protein product is CATHEGGGDTQYF.

The chain couples TRBV30 to TRBJ2-7, with D maybe TRBD2 (5 bases). Germline assignment: CDR1 GTSNPN and CDR2 SVGIG (reference sequence). V dropped 2 bases and J dropped 1 base, with 12 bases sitting between them. The length of the CDR3 is 14 residues. CDR3 coding DNA: TGTGCCTGGAGTATTGGAGGTAGTTCCTACGAGCAGTACTTC. Amino acids: CAWSIGGSSYEQYF.